This T cell receptor (beta chain) was captured by sequencing in a study of a mutant IDH1 vaccine in newly diagnosed glioma. Findings and caveats of the study: Apparently unrelated to pseudoprogression were changes in the top peripheral T cell clonotypes.

Measured with immunoSEQ multiplex PCR; TCRdb has only the in-frame clones, and not every one. The data show 55,000 or so clones, about four fifths seen once. In germline, CDR1 is ENHRY, CDR2 SYGVKD. CDR3 length: 15 amino acids. V lost 4 bases and J lost 7; bases outside the gene matches: 11. In its sample, this clone was seen a few times. Its antigen is not known. Time point noted: week 23, last vaccination. Vaccination used 300 ug of mutant IDH1 20-mer peptide per dose, with topical imiquimod. The sequence was obtained from a man between 40 and 49 years old with glioma. The chain carries TRBV10-3 and TRBJ2-7, with 9 bases identical to TRBD1. Sample: PBMCs, taken from a glioma patient whose treatment included an IDH1 peptide vaccine. This CDR3 is CAISGETGGTGEQYF. The CDR3 nucleotides are TGTGCCATCAGTGGAGAGACAGGGGGAACGGGGGAGCAGTACTTC.